One T cell receptor beta chain is described in this entry. These data belong to a study of blood T cell repertoires in COVID-19. Across the whole study: T cells, B-cell-depleted T cells, or PBMCs provided the cDNA or gDNA that served as material.

Study processing details: Reference gene primer amplification in the assay estimated nucleated cell counts. Assay used: immunoSEQ multiplex PCR; TCRdb lists only in-frame clones, some missing. D and trimming come from the DNA, and the V and J calls and clone size come from that table. The sample records 150,000 to 200,000 clones, approximately 90% being singletons. The CDR3 runs 14 residues. The germline V gene has CDR1 SGHDT and CDR2 YYEEEE. Trimming took 0 bases from V and 4 from J, leaving 10 bases between them. This receptor was taken from a woman in her 70s with COVID-19, enrolled during active disease. Sequencing input: peripheral blood. The chain recombines TRBV5-6 with TRBJ2-5, with D perhaps matching TRBD1 (5 bases). This CDR3 is CASSLGQGGETQYF. In DNA, the CDR3 is TGTGCCAGCAGCTTGGGTCAGGGTGGAGAGACCCAGTACTTC. The variable domain in full, completed from reference TRBV5-6 and TRBJ2-5, reads DAGVTQSPTHLIKTRGQQVTLRCSPKSGHDTVSWYQQALGQGPQFIFQYYEEEERQRGNFPDRFSGHQFPNYSSELNVNALLLGDSALYLCASSLGQGGETQYFGPGTRLLVL.